This entry lists 16 T cell receptor beta chains sequenced from one sample in a study of T cell clonality in common variable immunodeficiency. Findings and caveats of the study: Common variable immunodeficiency TCR beta sequences reportedly had fewer deletions and N-nucleotide insertions.

Clones were sequenced by immunoSEQ multiplex PCR, and TCRdb holds only the in-frame ones, with some missing. Singletons are absent from the sample, which has roughly 30,000 clones. Antigens of these TCRs are unknown. Source material: peripheral blood mononuclear cells. The receptors were gathered from a human donor with common variable immunodeficiency.

This clone has only a few counts. The read gets to within 3 residues of the CDR3 end, and the germline J gene fills in the rest. V gene TRBV7-2 combines with J gene TRBJ2-7; TRBD1 matches at 10 bases. The CDR3 spans 15 residues. V was clipped by 7 bases and J by 2 bases; unmatched bases: 8. Per the germline V gene, CDR1 is SGHTA and CDR2 is FQGNSA. Here the CDR3 reads CASTLSGTGAYEQYF. The CDR3 bases that were read are TGTGCCAGCACTCTATCCGGGACAGGGGCCTACGAG.

Concerning this clone: Sequencing ends 3 residues short of the CDR3 end; the germline J gene provides the rest. The rearrangement joins TRBV6-2 or TRBV6-3 to TRBJ1-3; TRBD1 might be the D (5 bases). Germline values: CDR1 MNHEY, CDR2 SVGEGT. The CDR3 runs to 13 residues. V was clipped by 8 bases and J by 0 bases, with 8 bases between them. CDR3 residues: CASERGSGNTIYF. Partial CDR3 DNA: TGTGCCAGCGAAAGGGGCTCTGGAAACACC.

The covered CDR3 bases are TGTGCCAGCAGCATGCGGGGGGTCGGGGAG. Translated, it gives CASSMRGVGE. The full CDR3 is CASSMRGVGELFF. This chain connects TRBV7-2 to TRBJ2-2; 8 nucleotides line up with TRBD2. The CDR3 end lies 3 residues beyond the end of the read and is filled in from the germline J gene. J gave up 7 bases and V 5 bases, and 3 bases lay outside the gene matches. The CDR3 is made up of 13 amino acids. Germline V gene lookup returns CDR1 SGHTA and CDR2 FQGNSA. The entire variable domain, with the rest obtained from reference TRBV7-2 and TRBJ2-2, is as follows: GAGVSQSPSNKVTEKGKDVELRCDPISGHTALYWYRQSLGQGLEFLIYFQGNSAPDKSGLPSDRFSAERTGGSVSTLTIQRTQQEDSAVYLCASSMRGVGELFFGEGSRLTVL.

On this clone: The sequenced fragment ends 3 residues before the CDR3 boundary, so the rest is inferred from the germline J gene. The chain couples TRBV18 to TRBJ1-1; 7 bases line up with TRBD1. Trimming at V came to 4 bases and at J to 7 bases, leaving 18 bases not matched to a gene. Looked up from germline, CDR1 is KGHSH and CDR2 is LQKENI. The CDR3 sequence is 17 residues long. The CDR3 protein is CASSLRPGAQGDDEAFF. CDR3 bases read: TGTGCCAGCTCACTCCGTCCCGGGGCCCAGGGGGATGATGAA.

In the case of this clone: The read terminates 3 residues before the CDR3 end, so the remaining end is supplied by the germline J gene. The chain uses TRBV7-3 and TRBJ1-4; 10 nucleotides match TRBD1. Germline trimming cut 1 base from V and 6 bases from J; bases unmatched to any gene: 11. In germline, CDR1 is SGHTA, CDR2 FQGTGA. The CDR3 totals 18 residues. The CDR3: CASSLNGRAGTGDEKLFF. The covered CDR3 bases are TGTGCCAGCAGCTTAAATGGCAGAGCTGGGACAGGGGATGAAAAA.

As regards this clone: The read terminates 3 residues before the CDR3 end, so the remaining end is supplied by the germline J gene. V and J are TRBV18 and TRBJ1-5; D is unresolved. The CDR3 length is 14 residues. Trimming stripped 2 bases from V and 0 bases from J, with 5 bases between. Germline CDR1 and CDR2: KGHSH and LQKENI. CDR3 bases read: TGTGCCAGCTCACCAATATATAGCAATCAGCCC. This sequence encodes CASSPIYSNQP. The entire CDR3 protein is CASSPIYSNQPQHF.

This clone was seen ten or more times. Read data end 3 residues before the CDR3 end; the end is taken from the germline J gene. This chain links TRBV18 with TRBJ2-1; D unresolved. Trimming left V 0 bases short and J 6 bases short, with 9 bases between. Germline CDR1 is KGHSH and CDR2 is LQKENI. The length of the CDR3 is 14 residues. Incomplete CDR3 DNA: TGTGCCAGCTCACCACCGGGCAGTCGCAATGAG. This encodes CASSPPGSRNE. The entire CDR3 sequence reads CASSPPGSRNEQFF.

This clone was counted between two and nine times. The CDR3 end falls 3 residues outside the read, so it is completed with the germline J gene. The J gene is TRBJ2-7, the V gene TRBV7-2; 9 positions match TRBD1. Germline assignment: CDR1 SGHTA and CDR2 FQGNSA. The trim removed 6 bases at V and 5 bases at J, leaving 8 bases unmatched. The CDR3 spans 14 residues. The CDR3 here is CASRKTGGGHEQYF. The CDR3 bases that were read are TGTGCCAGCAGGAAGACAGGGGGGGGGCACGAG.

This clone was detected only a few times. The observed sequence ends 3 residues before the CDR3 terminus, with the missing tail filled in from the germline J gene. The chain employs TRBV19 and TRBJ1-2; D perhaps matches TRBD1 (6 bases). CDR1 and CDR2 from the germline V gene are LNHDA and SQIVND (reference sequence). The CDR3 sequence is 15 residues long. Deletions cut 10 bases from V and 0 bases from J, with 18 bases between. The part of the CDR3 DNA that was read is TGTGCCACCACTAGAGGAGGACAGACTAACTATGGC. Translation gives CATTRGGQTNYG. The whole CDR3 protein reads CATTRGGQTNYGYTF.

This clone was seen more than once but under ten times. The read is 3 residues too short to cover the CDR3 end, so that end is filled in from the germline J gene. The chain combines TRBV7-2 with TRBJ2-2; TRBD2 matches at 8 bases. Germline V lookup: CDR1 SGHTA, CDR2 FQGNSA. The junction had 8 bases not matched to a gene; V was cut back by 6 bases and J by 5 bases. This CDR3 has 15 residues. This chain's CDR3 is CASSSAGGQTGELFF. CDR3 bases read: TGTGCCAGCAGTTCCGCGGGGGGCCAAACCGGGGAG.

This clone was counted ten times or more. The read terminates 3 residues ahead of where the CDR3 ends, so the germline J gene completes it. This chain connects TRBV6-2 or TRBV6-3 to TRBJ2-7; tentative D call: TRBD2 (6 bases). The CDR3 loop spans 14 amino acids. Germline CDR1 and CDR2: MNHEY and SVGEGT. The V end lost 2 bases, the J end lost 5 bases, and 13 bases lay between the germline ends. The CDR3 reads CASSYVGGGDEQYF. The CDR3 DNA, read in part, is TGTGCCAGCAGTTACGTGGGGGGAGGCGACGAG.

For this clone: The CDR3 end is not reached by the read, which stops 3 residues before it; the germline J gene fills it in. The gene calls are TRBV19 and TRBJ2-2; D is unclear. Per germline, CDR1 LNHDA and CDR2 SQIVND (reference sequence). This CDR3 spans 15 amino acids. V was cut by 5 bases and J by 2 bases, with 12 bases left in between. CDR3 DNA (partial): TGTGCCAGTAGTTCCTCGAGCGCTAACACCGGGGAG. As protein: CASSSSSANTGE. The full CDR3 reads CASSSSSANTGELFF.

This clone turned up a few times. The CDR3 end falls 3 residues outside the read, so it is completed with the germline J gene. The chain recombines TRBV20-1 with TRBJ2-7; 9 bases align to TRBD2. The J segment lost 0 bases and the V segment lost 6 bases, leaving 12 bases of the junction unmatched. The V gene's germline CDR1 is DFQATT and CDR2 SNEGSKA (reference sequence). This CDR3 is built from 16 residues. The chain's CDR3 is CSAGEVLAGHSYEQYF. The CDR3 DNA, read in part, is TGCAGTGCGGGAGAGGTGCTAGCGGGGCACTCCTACGAG.

This clone was recorded many times. The CDR3 end is not reached by the read, which stops 3 residues before it; the germline J gene fills it in. This rearrangement joins TRBV29-1 to TRBJ1-2; the match to TRBD1 covers 8 bases. There are 12 residues in the CDR3. The germline V gene has CDR1 SQVTM and CDR2 ANQGSEA. Partial CDR3 DNA: TGCAGCGTTGGGGGACAGGTATCAGGC. Its translation is CSVGGQVSG. The CDR3 in its entirety is CSVGGQVSGYTF.

With respect to this clone: The read halts 3 residues ahead of the CDR3 end, with the missing end drawn from the germline J gene. This chain joins TRBV19 and TRBJ1-2, with a possible D match to TRBD1 (5 bases). Germline V gene data show CDR1 as LNHDA and CDR2 as SQIVND (reference sequence). V was cut by 6 bases and J by 7 bases, with 18 bases left in between. The CDR3 extends over 14 amino acids. The covered CDR3 bases are TGTGCCAGTAGAACCCACGACTCTCAGGGTGGC. Its protein product is CASRTHDSQGG. Given in full, the CDR3 is CASRTHDSQGGYTF.

At least ten counts were recorded for this clone. The read terminates 3 residues ahead of where the CDR3 ends, so the germline J gene completes it. The chain links TRBV19 to TRBJ2-1, with D possibly being TRBD2 (6 bases). The germline gives CDR1 LNHDA, CDR2 SQIVND (reference sequence). This CDR3 has 14 residues. V was clipped by 3 bases and J by 1 base, with 7 bases between them. The sequenced CDR3 bases are TGTGCCAGTAGTATCGGGGGTTCCTACAATGAG. Translated: CASSIGGSYNE. The entire CDR3 is CASSIGGSYNEQFF. Full variable domain (remainder filled in from reference TRBV19 and TRBJ2-1): DGGITQSPKYLFRKEGQNVTLSCEQNLNHDAMYWYRQDPGQGLRLIYYSQIVNDFQKGDIAEGYSVSREKKESFPLTVTSAQKNPTAFYLCASSIGGSYNEQFFGPGTRLTVL.